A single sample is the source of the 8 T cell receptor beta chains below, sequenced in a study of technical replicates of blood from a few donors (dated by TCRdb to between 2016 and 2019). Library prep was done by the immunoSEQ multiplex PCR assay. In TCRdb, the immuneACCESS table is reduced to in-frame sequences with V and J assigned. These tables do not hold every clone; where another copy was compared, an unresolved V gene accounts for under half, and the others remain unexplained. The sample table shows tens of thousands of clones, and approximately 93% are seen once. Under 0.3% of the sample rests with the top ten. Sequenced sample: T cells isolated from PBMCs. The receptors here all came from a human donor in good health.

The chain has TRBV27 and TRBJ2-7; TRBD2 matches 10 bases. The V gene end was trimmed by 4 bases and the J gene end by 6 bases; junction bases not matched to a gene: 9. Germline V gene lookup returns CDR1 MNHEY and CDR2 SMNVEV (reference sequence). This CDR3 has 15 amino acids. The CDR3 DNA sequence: TGTGCCAGCAGTTCCTACCTAGCGGGAGTTCGCGAGCAGTACTTC. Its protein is CASSSYLAGVREQYF.

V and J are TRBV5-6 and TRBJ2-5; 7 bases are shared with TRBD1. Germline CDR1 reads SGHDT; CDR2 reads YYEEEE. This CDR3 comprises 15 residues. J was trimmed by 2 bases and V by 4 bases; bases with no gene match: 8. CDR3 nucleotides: TGTGCCAGCAGCCGGGGACAGTACTTTCAAGAGACCCAGTACTTC. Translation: CASSRGQYFQETQYF.

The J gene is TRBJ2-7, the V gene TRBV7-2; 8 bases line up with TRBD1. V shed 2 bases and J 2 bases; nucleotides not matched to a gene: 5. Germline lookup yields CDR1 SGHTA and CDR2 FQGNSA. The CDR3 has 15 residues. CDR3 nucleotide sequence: TGTGCCAGCAGCTTACTTGGGACAGGAGCCTACGAGCAGTACTTC. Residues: CASSLLGTGAYEQYF.

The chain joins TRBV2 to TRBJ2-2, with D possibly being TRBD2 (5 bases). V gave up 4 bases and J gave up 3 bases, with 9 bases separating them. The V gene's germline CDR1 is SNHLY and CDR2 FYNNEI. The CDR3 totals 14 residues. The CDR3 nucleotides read TGTGCCAGCAGTGGGCTAGCCTACACCGGGGAGCTGTTTTTT. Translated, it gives CASSGLAYTGELFF.

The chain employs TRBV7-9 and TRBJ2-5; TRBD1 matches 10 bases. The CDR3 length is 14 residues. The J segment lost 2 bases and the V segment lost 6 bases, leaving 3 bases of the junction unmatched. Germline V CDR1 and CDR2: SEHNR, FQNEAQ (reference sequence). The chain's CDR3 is CASSWTGGQETQYF. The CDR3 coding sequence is TGTGCCAGCAGTTGGACAGGGGGGCAAGAGACCCAGTACTTC.

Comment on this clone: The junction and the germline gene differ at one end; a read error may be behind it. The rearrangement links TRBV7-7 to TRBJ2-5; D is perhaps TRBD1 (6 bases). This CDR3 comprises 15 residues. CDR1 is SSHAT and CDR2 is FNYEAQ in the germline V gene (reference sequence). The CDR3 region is CASSRGQYYQETQYF. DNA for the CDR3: TGTGCTAGCAGCCGAGGACAGTACTACCAAGAGACCCAGTACTTC.

CDR3 sequence: CASSLNAASVNEKLFF. As DNA, the CDR3 is TGTGCCAGCAGCTTAAATGCGGCCAGCGTTAATGAAAAACTGTTTTTT. The chain recombines TRBV7-2 with TRBJ1-4; no clear D gene. The germline gives CDR1 SGHTA, CDR2 FQGNSA. V lost 2 bases and J lost 4, with 14 bases in between. The CDR3 consists of 16 residues. Full variable domain (remainder filled in from reference TRBV7-2 and TRBJ1-4): GAGVSQSPSNKVTEKGKDVELRCDPISGHTALYWYRQSLGQGLEFLIYFQGNSAPDKSGLPSDRFSAERTGGSVSTLTIQRTQQEDSAVYLCASSLNAASVNEKLFFGSGTQLSVL.

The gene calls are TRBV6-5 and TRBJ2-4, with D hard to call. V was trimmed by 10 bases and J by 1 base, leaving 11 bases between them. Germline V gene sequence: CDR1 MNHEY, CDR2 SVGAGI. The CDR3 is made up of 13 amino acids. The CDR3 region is CATRVEAKNIQYF. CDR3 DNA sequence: TGTGCCACTCGGGTGGAGGCCAAAAACATTCAGTACTTC.